What follows are 16 T cell receptor beta chains derived from one specimen sequenced in a study of blood T cell repertoires in COVID-19. Libraries were prepared by immunoSEQ multiplex PCR; TCRdb keeps only in-frame clonotypes and omits some of them. The sample has fewer than 350,000 clones; around 88% are singletons. Sequenced material: PBMCs or T cells enriched from blood (not recorded which). Receptors originate from a woman aged 40 to 50 who had recovered from COVID-19.

This chain joins TRBV27 and TRBJ1-4, with TRBD1 identical over 7 bases. V lost 5 bases and J lost 5; bases outside the gene matches: 14. Germline V gene lookup returns CDR1 MNHEY and CDR2 SMNVEV (reference sequence). The CDR3 is made up of 17 amino acids. The CDR3 loop reads CASSPNHPGQPNEKLFF. For the CDR3, the DNA is TGTGCCAGCAGTCCGAACCATCCGGGACAGCCGAATGAAAAACTGTTTTTT.

This clone was observed a few times. V and J are TRBV7-3 and TRBJ2-3, with D maybe TRBD2 (5 bases). This CDR3 is built from 14 residues. Looked up from germline, CDR1 is SGHTA and CDR2 is FQGTGA. V shed 2 bases and J shed 4 bases, with 10 bases lying between them. The CDR3 protein is CASSLRDGADTQYF. The CDR3 DNA reads as TGTGCCAGCAGCTTACGGGATGGCGCAGATACGCAGTATTTT.

This clone was recorded a few times. The chain joins TRBV5-4 to TRBJ1-2; D is uncertain. The CDR3 totals 14 residues. The V gene's germline CDR1 is SGHNT and CDR2 YYREEE (reference sequence). V was trimmed by 2 bases and J by 3 bases, leaving 11 bases between them. CDR3 coding DNA: TGTGCCAGCAGCTTTACACCTCAGGACTATGGCTACACCTTC. This translates into CASSFTPQDYGYTF.

This chain links TRBV29-1 with TRBJ1-3, with 8 bases aligning to TRBD1. The CDR3 loop spans 14 amino acids. Germline CDR1 SQVTM, CDR2 ANQGSEA. The V segment lost 5 bases and the J segment 8 bases; nucleotides outside the gene matches: 11. This CDR3 reads CSVKFSGGFDTIYF. The CDR3 region has the DNA TGCAGCGTTAAGTTTTCAGGGGGCTTTGACACCATATATTTT.

A few counts support this clone. The chain joins TRBV7-2 to TRBJ2-3, with 9 bases that match TRBD2. Looked up from germline, CDR1 is SGHTA and CDR2 is FQGNSA. The CDR3 has 14 amino acids. The ends lost 5 bases at V and 6 bases at J; junction bases unmatched: 6. Here the CDR3 DNA reads TGTGCCAGCAGCACCAGCGGGAGGTTGGATACGCAGTATTTT. This translates into CASSTSGRLDTQYF.

The chain is built from TRBV4-1 and TRBJ1-5; no definite D call. The V gene's germline CDR1 is MGHRA and CDR2 YSYEKL. The CDR3 is made up of 15 amino acids. V was clipped by 0 bases and J by 0 bases, with 6 bases between them. CDR3 DNA: TGCGCCAGCAGCCAAGAAGAGTATAGCAATCAGCCCCAGCATTTT. It translates to CASSQEEYSNQPQHF.

The chain carries TRBV28 and TRBJ2-1, with TRBD1 as a possible D gene (5 bases). Germline values: CDR1 MDHEN, CDR2 SYDVKM. V was trimmed by 3 bases and J by 8 bases, leaving 17 bases between them. The CDR3 runs 15 residues. The CDR3 sequence: CASSLSPDKIYEQFF. Here the CDR3 DNA reads TGTGCCAGCAGTTTGTCGCCGGACAAGATCTATGAGCAGTTCTTC.

The chain uses TRBV6-5 and TRBJ1-5, with TRBD1 matching over 9 bases. The CDR3 runs 15 residues. The trim removed 5 bases at V and 5 bases at J, leaving 7 bases unmatched. Per germline, CDR1 MNHEY and CDR2 SVGAGI. CDR3 in DNA: TGTGCCAGCAGTACTACAGGGGGCGCGGATCAGCCCCAGCATTTT. This translates into CASSTTGGADQPQHF.

The rearrangement links TRBV6-5 to TRBJ2-7; 7 bases match TRBD1. CDR1 and CDR2 from the germline V gene are MNHEY and SVGAGI. V was clipped by 4 bases and J by 4 bases; unmatched bases: 4. The length of the CDR3 is 13 residues. CDR3 loop: CASSLGQQYEQYF. The CDR3 DNA reads as TGTGCCAGCAGTTTGGGACAGCAGTACGAGCAGTACTTC.

V is TRBV5-1 and J is TRBJ2-2; no reliable D call. CDR1 is SGHRS, CDR2 YFSETQ, per germline. V lost 4 bases to trimming and J lost 0 bases, with 10 bases between them. CDR3 length: 15 amino acids. The CDR3 region is CASSTEVANTGELFF. CDR3 coding DNA: TGCGCCAGCAGCACAGAAGTAGCGAACACCGGGGAGCTGTTTTTT.

The chain has TRBV25-1 and TRBJ1-4, with TRBD1 matching over 9 bases. The ends lost 3 bases at V and 3 bases at J; junction bases unmatched: 5. The CDR3 is 16 residues long. Germline CDR1 and CDR2: MGHDK and SYGVNS. The CDR3 protein is CASSDLRTGANEKLFF. The CDR3 nucleotides are TGTGCCAGCAGTGACCTCAGGACAGGGGCTAATGAAAAACTGTTTTTT.

This clone was picked up a small number of times. V usage is TRBV28 and J usage is TRBJ2-7; 9 nucleotides align to TRBD1. Germline-derived CDR1 and CDR2 are MDHEN and SYDVKM. Trimming cost V 6 bases and J 3 bases; bases outside gene matches: 9. The CDR3 extends over 15 amino acids. CDR3 loop: CASSIIGTGYYEQYF. As DNA, the CDR3 is TGTGCCAGCAGCATAATCGGGACAGGGTACTACGAGCAGTACTTC.

The chain couples TRBV15 to TRBJ2-7; a possible D gene is TRBD2 (6 bases). This CDR3 has 13 amino acids. CDR1 LNHNV and CDR2 YYDKDF come from the germline V gene (reference sequence). Trimming shortened V by 5 bases and J by 2 bases, and 10 bases separated the two germline ends. Here the CDR3 DNA reads TGTGCCACCAGCCGGGACTTGCCCTACGAGCAGTACTTC. This encodes CATSRDLPYEQYF.

This chain links TRBV5-6 with TRBJ2-7; 8 bases are shared with TRBD1. With 1 base clipped from V and 6 bases from J, the junction kept 6 bases outside the gene matches. The CDR3 totals 14 residues. Germline lookup yields CDR1 SGHDT and CDR2 YYEEEE. The CDR3 reads CASSLFQGAGEQYF. The CDR3 region has the DNA TGTGCCAGCAGCTTGTTCCAGGGGGCTGGCGAGCAGTACTTC.

The chain uses TRBV18 and TRBJ2-3; 7 bases are shared with TRBD2. Germline V gene sequence: CDR1 KGHSH, CDR2 LQKENI. V dropped 3 bases and J dropped 0; count of bases not matched to a gene: 3. The CDR3 consists of 15 residues. The CDR3 DNA reads as TGTGCCAGCTCACCCGGGACTAAGAGCACAGATACGCAGTATTTT. As protein: CASSPGTKSTDTQYF.

The CDR3 here is CASSLFSAVGRSGANVLTF. The CDR3 DNA is TGTGCCAGCAGTTTATTCTCTGCGGTTGGAAGATCTGGGGCCAACGTCCTGACTTTC. The rearrangement uses TRBV27 and TRBJ2-6, with unresolved D. Trimming removed 1 base at V and 1 base at J, with 17 bases between. Germline V gene lookup returns CDR1 MNHEY and CDR2 SMNVEV (reference sequence). The CDR3 covers 19 residues.